Following are 22 T cell receptor beta chains from one sample sequenced in a study of beta chain features in type 1 diabetes. Study conclusions and caveats: Patients with Type 1 diabetes showed moderately but significantly shorter TCRB CDR3s in all four CD4+ subsets.

All of the isolated RNA was reverse transcribed, so expressed TCRB transcripts were sequenced. Clones were read by immunoSEQ multiplex PCR, and TCRdb kept only the in-frame ones, dropping some. Altogether 200,000 to 300,000 clones are present, roughly 20% being singletons, with the ten largest covering about 0.028%. Antigen specificity for these receptors is unknown. Sequencing input: naive CD4+ T cells from blood. The receptor set was obtained from a middle-aged woman with type 1 diabetes.

This clone was observed a single time. Here the CDR3 reads CASSEAGGTEAFF. The DNA for the CDR3 is TGTGCCAGCAGTGAAGCAGGGGGTACTGAAGCTTTCTTT. The genes are TRBV25-1 and TRBJ1-1, with TRBD1 matching 7 bases. The V segment lost 2 bases and the J segment 5 bases; nucleotides outside the gene matches: 2. Germline V CDR1 and CDR2: MGHDK, SYGVNS. There are 13 residues in the CDR3.

The chain carries TRBV30 and TRBJ1-2; D uncertain. This CDR3 has 11 amino acids. Germline V CDR1 and CDR2: GTSNPN, SVGIG (reference sequence). Trimming removed 5 bases at V and 8 bases at J, with 12 bases between. CDR3 nucleotides: TGTGCCTGGTATTCGACCGGGGGCTACACCTTC. Amino acids: CAWYSTGGYTF.

The CDR3 DNA is TGTGCCAGCTCACCAATAGGACAGGGATACACTGAAGCTTTCTTT. It specifies CASSPIGQGYTEAFF. V usage is TRBV18 and J usage is TRBJ1-1, with 8 nucleotides matching TRBD1. Germline CDR1 reads KGHSH; CDR2 reads LQKENI. The V segment lost 2 bases and the J segment 3 bases; nucleotides outside the gene matches: 5. CDR3 size: 15 residues.

The J gene is TRBJ2-5, the V gene TRBV9; 9 nucleotides agree with TRBD2. Germline-derived CDR1 and CDR2 are SGDLS and YYNGEE. The CDR3 has 15 amino acids. The V segment lost 0 bases and the J segment 2 bases; nucleotides outside the gene matches: 2. Here the CDR3 reads CASSVGGGGQETQYF. The CDR3 nucleotides read TGTGCCAGCAGCGTAGGCGGGGGGGGACAAGAGACCCAGTACTTC.

V and J are TRBV11-2 and TRBJ2-7, with 7 positions matching TRBD1. Germline CDR1 and CDR2: SGHAT and FQNNGV. V gave up 6 bases and J gave up 2 bases; unmatched junction bases: 10. This CDR3 is 15 amino acids long. The CDR3 loop reads CASSFGGDRAYEQYF. CDR3 sequence (DNA): TGTGCCAGCAGTTTCGGCGGAGACAGGGCCTACGAGCAGTACTTC.

In this sample, this clone turned up a few times. Within the sample, other DNA sequences also encode this same CDR3. The chain carries TRBV4-3 and TRBJ1-2; weak D call: TRBD1 (6 bases). CDR3 length: 14 residues. Germline CDR1 is LGHNA and CDR2 is YSLEER. V lost 0 bases and J lost 4, with 9 bases in between. The CDR3 protein is CASSQEGGSYGYTF. Here the CDR3 DNA reads TGCGCCAGCAGCCAAGAAGGGGGAAGCTATGGCTACACCTTC.

V and J are TRBV5-1 and TRBJ1-6; D is unresolved. V was pared by 4 bases and J by 10 bases, with 9 bases between. The CDR3 is made up of 12 amino acids. Per germline, CDR1 SGHRS and CDR2 YFSETQ. This chain's CDR3 is CASSAPGSPLHF. Written as DNA, the CDR3 is TGCGCCAGCAGCGCCCCCGGGTCACCCCTCCACTTT.

The CDR3 nucleotides read TGCGCCAGCACGTCCTTGGCCCTCTATGGCTACACCTTC. Translation gives CASTSLALYGYTF. The chain carries TRBV23-1 and TRBJ1-2, with unresolved D. TRBV23-1 is an ORF, with its function uncertain. The CDR3 sequence is 13 residues long. V was clipped by 7 bases and J by 4 bases, with 13 bases between them.

This clone has only a few counts. V and J are TRBV2 and TRBJ2-3; D unclear. Germline V lookup: CDR1 SNHLY, CDR2 FYNNEI. There are 11 residues in the CDR3. Trimming removed 8 bases from V and 6 bases from J, with 9 bases in between. This CDR3 reads CASAYGDTQYF. CDR3 DNA: TGTGCCAGCGCCTACGGGGATACGCAGTATTTT.

This clone was counted only a few times. The V gene is TRBV7-9, the J gene TRBJ1-5; the D is unclear. V dropped 1 base and J dropped 8 bases, with 12 bases sitting between them. The CDR3 consists of 14 residues. From germline, CDR1 is SEHNR and CDR2 FQNEAQ (reference sequence). The CDR3 nucleotides read TGTGCCAGCAGCTTAGAAGGAGGCTGGGAGCCCCAGCATTTT. Its translation is CASSLEGGWEPQHF.

This rearrangement joins TRBV21-1 to TRBJ2-7; no check of the table's D call, TRBD1, against the DNA was made. TRBV21-1 counts as a pseudogene. CDR3 size: 13 residues. This CDR3 reads CASSMQGTGEQYF. In DNA, the CDR3 is TGTGCCAGCAGCATGCAGGGGACGGGGGAGCAGTACTTC.

This chain connects TRBV5-6 to TRBJ2-1; D not certain. Germline V gene data show CDR1 as SGHDT and CDR2 as YYEEEE. V lost 1 base to trimming and J lost 0 bases, with 5 bases between them. This CDR3 is 14 amino acids long. The CDR3 DNA follows: TGTGCCAGCAGCTTGTACAGCTCCTACAATGAGCAGTTCTTC. This codes for CASSLYSSYNEQFF.

Only a few counts were recorded for this clone. The CDR3 here is CASSEQTSGRNEQYF. CDR3 sequence (DNA): TGTGCCAGCAGTGAACAGACTAGCGGGAGAAACGAGCAGTACTTC. J is TRBJ2-7 and V is TRBV25-1, with 12 positions matching TRBD2. Germline assignment: CDR1 MGHDK and CDR2 SYGVNS. The CDR3 has 15 amino acids. V shed 2 bases, J shed 5 bases, and the junction held 4 bases outside the gene matches.

This sequence joins TRBV15 and TRBJ1-4; 10 bases align to TRBD1. V was clipped by 1 base and J by 4 bases; unmatched bases: 9. Germline assignment: CDR1 LNHNV and CDR2 YYDKDF (reference sequence). The CDR3 contains 18 residues. CDR3 sequence: CATSRGGTGEAFNEKLFF. DNA of the CDR3: TGTGCCACCAGCAGAGGCGGGACAGGGGAGGCATTTAATGAAAAACTGTTTTTT.

The sample holds a few counts of this clone. The rearrangement links TRBV6-6 to TRBJ1-5; 8 bases align to TRBD1. Trimming took 2 bases from V and 1 from J; bases not matched to a gene: 4. The CDR3 sequence is 16 residues long. CDR1 is MNHNY and CDR2 is SVGAGI in the germline V gene (reference sequence). The CDR3 spells CASSYPQGASNQPQHF. The DNA for the CDR3 is TGTGCCAGCAGTTACCCCCAGGGGGCAAGCAATCAGCCCCAGCATTTT.

The V call is TRBV4-1, the J call TRBJ1-3, with a tentative D call TRBD1 (6 bases). V was pared by 0 bases and J by 0 bases, with 18 bases between. Germline CDR1 reads MGHRA; CDR2 reads YSYEKL. This CDR3 region has 19 residues. The CDR3 DNA reads as TGCGCCAGCAGCCAAGATTGGACCGGACAGCCGTACTCTGGAAACACCATATATTTT. This gives the protein CASSQDWTGQPYSGNTIYF.

The chain carries TRBV5-1 and TRBJ2-1, with 7 bases lining up with TRBD2. After removal of 4 bases from V and 4 bases from J, the junction contained 8 bases not matched to a gene. The CDR3 loop spans 15 amino acids. The germline V gene encodes CDR1 SGHRS and CDR2 YFSETQ. For the CDR3, the DNA is TGCGCCAGCAGCCTCATTGTCGGGGGGTACAATGAGCAGTTCTTC. It encodes CASSLIVGGYNEQFF.

The CDR3 coding sequence is TGCAGCGTTGAAATAAGGGGGCAAGAGACCCAGTACTTC. Its translation: CSVEIRGQETQYF. The chain carries TRBV29-1 and TRBJ2-5; tentatively, D is TRBD1 (6 bases). The CDR3 sequence is 13 residues long. Trimming left V 2 bases short and J 2 bases short, with 9 bases between. Per the germline V gene, CDR1 is SQVTM and CDR2 is ANQGSEA. Full variable domain (missing parts from reference TRBV29-1 and TRBJ2-5): SAVISQKPSRDICQRGTSLTIQCQVDSQVTMMFWYRQQPGQSLTLIATANQGSEATYESGFVIDKFPISRPNLTFSTLTVSNMSPEDSSIYLCSVEIRGQETQYFGPGTRLLVL.

The CDR3 region is CASSLEGGIYEQYF. The CDR3 region has the DNA TGCGCCAGCAGCTTGGAAGGAGGTATCTACGAGCAGTACTTC. This chain connects TRBV5-1 to TRBJ2-7, with TRBD2 as a possible D gene (5 bases). V lost 0 bases and J lost 3, with 10 bases in between. The germline gives CDR1 SGHRS, CDR2 YFSETQ. The CDR3 is 14 residues long.

The V gene is TRBV6-5, the J gene TRBJ2-1, with 11 positions matching TRBD2. Germline V gene lookup returns CDR1 MNHEY and CDR2 SVGAGI. This CDR3 has 14 amino acids. Trimming took 5 bases from V and 10 from J; bases not matched to a gene: 7. The CDR3 sequence: CASSPNGLAGEQFF. CDR3 coding DNA: TGTGCCAGCAGTCCGAACGGACTAGCGGGCGAGCAGTTCTTC.

The chain has TRBV7-3 and TRBJ2-7; D remains unclear. The CDR3 has 14 residues. Germline V gives CDR1 SGHTA, CDR2 FQGTGA. V lost 2 bases, J lost 3 bases, and 11 bases lay in between. The CDR3 DNA is TGTGCCAGCAGCTTATGGGCTTTGGACTACGAGCAGTACTTC. Its translation is CASSLWALDYEQYF.

This clone has a handful of counts. This sequence joins TRBV5-1 and TRBJ2-7; the D gene is possibly TRBD2 (6 bases). The V gene lost 1 base and the J gene lost 5 bases, with 16 bases spanning the gap. Germline V lookup: CDR1 SGHRS, CDR2 YFSETQ. The CDR3 is 15 residues long. The CDR3 DNA sequence: TGCGCCAGCAGCTTGAGAGGGTCCGGAGGGAACGAGCAGTACTTC. Translating it yields CASSLRGSGGNEQYF.